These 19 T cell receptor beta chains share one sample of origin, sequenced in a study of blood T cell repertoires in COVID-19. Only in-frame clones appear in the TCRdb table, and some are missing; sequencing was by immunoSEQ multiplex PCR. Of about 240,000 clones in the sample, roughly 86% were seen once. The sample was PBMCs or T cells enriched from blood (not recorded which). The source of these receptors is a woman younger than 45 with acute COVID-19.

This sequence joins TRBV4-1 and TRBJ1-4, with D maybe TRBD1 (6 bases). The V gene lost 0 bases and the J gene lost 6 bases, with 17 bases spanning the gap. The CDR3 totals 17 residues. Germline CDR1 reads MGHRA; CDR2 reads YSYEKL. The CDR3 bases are TGCGCCAGCAGCCAAGAGGACCAGGGGACTATAGATGAAAAACTGTTTTTT. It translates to CASSQEDQGTIDEKLFF.

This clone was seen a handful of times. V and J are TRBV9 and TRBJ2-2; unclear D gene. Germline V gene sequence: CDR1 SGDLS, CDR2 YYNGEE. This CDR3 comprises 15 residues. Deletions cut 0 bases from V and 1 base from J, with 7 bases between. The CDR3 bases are TGTGCCAGCAGCGTAGACCCCAGGAACACCGGGGAGCTGTTTTTT. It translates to CASSVDPRNTGELFF.

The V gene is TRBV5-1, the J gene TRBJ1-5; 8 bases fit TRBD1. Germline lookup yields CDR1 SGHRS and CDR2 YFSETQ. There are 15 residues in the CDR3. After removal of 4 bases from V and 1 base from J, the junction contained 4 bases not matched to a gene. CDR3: CASSLQGESNQPQHF. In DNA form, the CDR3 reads TGCGCCAGCAGCCTACAGGGGGAGAGCAATCAGCCCCAGCATTTT.

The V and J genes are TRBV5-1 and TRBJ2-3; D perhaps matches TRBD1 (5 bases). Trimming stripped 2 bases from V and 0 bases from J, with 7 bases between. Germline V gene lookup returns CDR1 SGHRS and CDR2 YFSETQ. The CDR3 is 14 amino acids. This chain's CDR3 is CASSLQESTDTQYF. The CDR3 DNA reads TGCGCCAGCAGCTTACAGGAGAGCACAGATACGCAGTATTTT.

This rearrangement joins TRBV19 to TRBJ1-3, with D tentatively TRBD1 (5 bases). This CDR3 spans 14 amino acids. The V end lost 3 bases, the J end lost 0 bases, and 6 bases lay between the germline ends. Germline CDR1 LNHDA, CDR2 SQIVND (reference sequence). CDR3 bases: TGTGCCAGTAGTATGGGGGGCTCTGGAAACACCATATATTTT. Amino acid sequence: CASSMGGSGNTIYF. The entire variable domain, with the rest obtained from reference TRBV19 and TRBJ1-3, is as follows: DGGITQSPKYLFRKEGQNVTLSCEQNLNHDAMYWYRQDPGQGLRLIYYSQIVNDFQKGDIAEGYSVSREKKESFPLTVTSAQKNPTAFYLCASSMGGSGNTIYFGEGSWLTVV.

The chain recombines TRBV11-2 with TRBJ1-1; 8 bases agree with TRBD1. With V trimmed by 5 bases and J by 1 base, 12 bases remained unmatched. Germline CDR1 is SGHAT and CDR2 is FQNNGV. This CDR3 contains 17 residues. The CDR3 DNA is TGTGCCAGCAGCCCCGGACAGGGTTTGGGGGGGAACACTGAAGCTTTCTTT. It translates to CASSPGQGLGGNTEAFF.

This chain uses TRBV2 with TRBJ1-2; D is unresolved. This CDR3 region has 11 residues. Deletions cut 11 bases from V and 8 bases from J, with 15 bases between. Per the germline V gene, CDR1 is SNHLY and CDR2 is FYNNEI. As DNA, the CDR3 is TGTGCCGATCAGGTGATTGAGGGCTACACCTTC. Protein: CADQVIEGYTF.

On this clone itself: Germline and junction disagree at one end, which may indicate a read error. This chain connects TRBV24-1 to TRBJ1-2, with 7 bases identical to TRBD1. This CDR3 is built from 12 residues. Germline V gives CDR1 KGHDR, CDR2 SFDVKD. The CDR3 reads CATSDLGTDFIF. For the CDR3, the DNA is TGTGCCACCAGTGACCTCGGGACAGACTTTATTTTC.

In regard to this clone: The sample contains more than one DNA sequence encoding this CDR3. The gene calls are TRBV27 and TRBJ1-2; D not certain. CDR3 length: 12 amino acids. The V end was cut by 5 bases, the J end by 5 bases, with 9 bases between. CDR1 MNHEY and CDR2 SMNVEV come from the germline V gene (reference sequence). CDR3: CASSLSGYGYTF. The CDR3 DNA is TGTGCCAGCAGTCTTTCGGGGTATGGCTACACCTTC.

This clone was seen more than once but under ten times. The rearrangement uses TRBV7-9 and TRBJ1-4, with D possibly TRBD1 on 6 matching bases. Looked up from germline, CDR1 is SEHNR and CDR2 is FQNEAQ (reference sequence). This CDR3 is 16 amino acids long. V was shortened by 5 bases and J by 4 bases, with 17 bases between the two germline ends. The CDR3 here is CASSAKTGSVNEKLFF. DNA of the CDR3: TGTGCCAGCAGCGCGAAAACAGGGTCCGTTAATGAAAAACTGTTTTTT.

CDR3 loop: CASSRPGTASYEQYF. In DNA, the CDR3 is TGTGCCAGCAGCCGCCCTGGGACAGCAAGCTACGAGCAGTACTTC. V gene TRBV7-2 combines with J gene TRBJ2-7, with 7 bases matching TRBD1. CDR1 and CDR2 (germline): SGHTA, FQGNSA. V was clipped by 5 bases and J by 3 bases; unmatched bases: 10. CDR3 length: 15 residues.

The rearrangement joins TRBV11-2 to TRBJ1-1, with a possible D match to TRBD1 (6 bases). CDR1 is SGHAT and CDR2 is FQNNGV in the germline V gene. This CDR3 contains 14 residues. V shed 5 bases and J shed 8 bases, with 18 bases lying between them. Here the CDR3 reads CASSPRTDTVEAFF. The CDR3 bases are TGTGCCAGCAGCCCTAGGACAGATACGGTCGAAGCTTTCTTT.

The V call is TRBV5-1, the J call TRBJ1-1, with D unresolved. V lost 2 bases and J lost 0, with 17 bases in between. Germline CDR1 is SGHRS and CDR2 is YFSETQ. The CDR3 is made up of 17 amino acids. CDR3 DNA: TGCGCCAGCAGCTTCGGAAGCGGTGCGGGGATGAACACTGAAGCTTTCTTT. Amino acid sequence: CASSFGSGAGMNTEAFF.

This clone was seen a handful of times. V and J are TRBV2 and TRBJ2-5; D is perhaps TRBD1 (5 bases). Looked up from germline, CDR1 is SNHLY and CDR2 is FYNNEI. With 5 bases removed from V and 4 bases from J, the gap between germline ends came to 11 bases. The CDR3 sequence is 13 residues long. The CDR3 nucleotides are TGTGCCAGCAGTTGGGCAGGGCGAGAGACCCAGTACTTC. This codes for CASSWAGRETQYF.

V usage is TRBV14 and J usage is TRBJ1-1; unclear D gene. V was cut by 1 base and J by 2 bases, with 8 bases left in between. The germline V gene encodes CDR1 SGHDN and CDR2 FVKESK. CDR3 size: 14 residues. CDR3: CASSQARVNTEAFF. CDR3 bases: TGTGCCAGCAGCCAAGCGCGTGTCAACACTGAAGCTTTCTTT.

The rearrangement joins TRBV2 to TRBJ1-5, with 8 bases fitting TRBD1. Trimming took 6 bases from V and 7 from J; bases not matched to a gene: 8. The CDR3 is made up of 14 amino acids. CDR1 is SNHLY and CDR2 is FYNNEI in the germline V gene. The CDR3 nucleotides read TGTGCCAGCAGCCCGGACAGGACAGGGCAGCCCCAGCATTTT. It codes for CASSPDRTGQPQHF.

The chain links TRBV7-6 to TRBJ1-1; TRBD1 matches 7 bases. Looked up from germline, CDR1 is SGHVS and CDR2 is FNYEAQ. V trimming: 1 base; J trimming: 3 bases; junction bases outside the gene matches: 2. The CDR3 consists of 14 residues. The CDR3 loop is CASSLGQGDTEAFF. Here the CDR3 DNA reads TGTGCCAGCAGCTTAGGACAGGGAGACACTGAAGCTTTCTTT.

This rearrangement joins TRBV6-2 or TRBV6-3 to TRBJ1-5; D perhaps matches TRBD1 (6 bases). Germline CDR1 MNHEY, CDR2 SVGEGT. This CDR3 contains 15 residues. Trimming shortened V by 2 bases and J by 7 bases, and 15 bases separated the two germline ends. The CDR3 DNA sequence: TGTGCCAGCAGTTACCCGGAGGACAGAGGGCAGCCCCAGCATTTT. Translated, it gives CASSYPEDRGQPQHF.

CDR3 DNA: TGTGCCAGCAGTCTGGGGGCTTCCAAAAACATTCAGTACTTC. Protein product: CASSLGASKNIQYF. V and J are TRBV27 and TRBJ2-4; a possible D gene is TRBD1 (6 bases). From germline, CDR1 is MNHEY and CDR2 SMNVEV (reference sequence). This CDR3 is 14 amino acids long. V dropped 5 bases and J dropped 2 bases, with 10 bases sitting between them.